This is a list of T cell receptor beta chains from one sample in a study of cytomegalovirus exposure and HLA in healthy donors. Profiled with immunoSEQ multiplex PCR; TCRdb holds only in-frame clones, not every one. The sample data list 190,000 or so clones. The sample was PBMCs. These receptors all come from a boy aged 5-17 years in good health and CMV-seronegative. The CDR3 runs from the conserved cysteine through the conserved F or W. The D gene is left open where the match is weak.

D gene: .; V gene: TRBV6-5; J gene: TRBJ2-3; CDR3 length: 14; CDR3 DNA: TGTGCCAGCAGTTATTGGCAGAACACAGATACGCAGTATTTT; CDR3 protein: CASSYWQNTDTQYF
D gene: .; V gene: TRBV27; J gene: TRBJ1-2; CDR3 length: 15; CDR3 DNA: TGTGCCAGCTCCTCGTCGACACCTCGATACTATGGCTACACCTTC; CDR3 protein: CASSSSTPRYYGYTF
D gene: TRBD2; V gene: TRBV25-1; J gene: TRBJ2-7; CDR3 length: 15; CDR3 DNA: TGTGCCAGCAGTGATTCCGGGACTAGCGTCTACGAGCAGTACTTC; CDR3 protein: CASSDSGTSVYEQYF
D gene: .; V gene: TRBV27; J gene: TRBJ1-2; CDR3 length: 15; CDR3 DNA: TGTGCCAGCAGTTTATCTGGGGACACCCCCTATGGCTACACCTTC; CDR3 protein: CASSLSGDTPYGYTF
D gene: .; V gene: TRBV4-2; J gene: TRBJ2-5; CDR3 length: 15; CDR3 DNA: TGTGCCAGCAGCCCCAGGGGTGGACTGGCGGAGACCCAGTACTTC; CDR3 protein: CASSPRGGLAETQYF
D gene: TRBD1; V gene: TRBV6-1; J gene: TRBJ2-3; CDR3 length: 14; CDR3 DNA: TGTGCCAGCAGGAAGGGGGCTGAGGCAGATACGCAGTATTTT; CDR3 protein: CASRKGAEADTQYF
D gene: TRBD1; V gene: TRBV6-5; J gene: TRBJ2-2; CDR3 length: 15; CDR3 DNA: TGTGCCAGCAGAGGGGACAGGCCCCCCACCGGGGAGCTGTTTTTT; CDR3 protein: CASRGDRPPTGELFF
D gene: .; V gene: TRBV5-1; J gene: TRBJ2-7; CDR3 length: 15; CDR3 DNA: TGCGCCAGCAGCTTGAGTTCGGGTAGCTCCTACGAGCAGTACTTC; CDR3 protein: CASSLSSGSSYEQYF
D gene: .; V gene: TRBV27; J gene: TRBJ1-3; CDR3 length: 15; CDR3 DNA: TGTGCCAGCAGTTTATCCCCCGGCTCTGGAAACACCATATATTTT; CDR3 protein: CASSLSPGSGNTIYF
D gene: .; V gene: TRBV6-1; J gene: TRBJ1-2; CDR3 length: 15; CDR3 DNA: TGTGCCAGCATCAGTTATGGGCCTCCAGGCTATGGCTACACCTTC; CDR3 protein: CASISYGPPGYGYTF
D gene: .; V gene: TRBV7-2; J gene: TRBJ2-6; CDR3 length: 14; CDR3 DNA: TGTGCCAGCAGCTTATCTGGCGGGGCCAACGTCCTGACTTTC; CDR3 protein: CASSLSGGANVLTF
D gene: TRBD1; V gene: TRBV28; J gene: TRBJ2-7; CDR3 length: 16; CDR3 DNA: TGTGCCAGCAGTCCTCCCTGGACAGGGTTATCCTACGAGCAGTACTTC; CDR3 protein: CASSPPWTGLSYEQYF
D gene: TRBD2; V gene: TRBV11-2; J gene: TRBJ2-1; CDR3 length: 17; CDR3 DNA: TGTGCCAGCAGCCTCCGCCCCTCCGGGGGGGTTTACAATGAGCAGTTCTTC; CDR3 protein: CASSLRPSGGVYNEQFF
D gene: TRBD1; V gene: TRBV27; J gene: TRBJ1-2; CDR3 length: 13; CDR3 DNA: TGTGCCAGCAGTCCGGGACAGGGGTATGGCTACACCTTC; CDR3 protein: CASSPGQGYGYTF
D gene: .; V gene: TRBV13; J gene: TRBJ1-5; CDR3 length: 13; CDR3 DNA: TGTGCCAGCAGCGAAACAGGGAATCAGCCCCAGCATTTT; CDR3 protein: CASSETGNQPQHF
D gene: .; V gene: TRBV4-3; J gene: TRBJ1-1; CDR3 length: 15; CDR3 DNA: TGCGCCAGCAGCCAAGATGGCAGGGCCCGCACTGAAGCTTTCTTT; CDR3 protein: CASSQDGRARTEAFF
D gene: .; V gene: TRBV9; J gene: TRBJ2-3; CDR3 length: 15; CDR3 DNA: TGTGCCAGCAGCGGATCAGGGGCGGGCACAGATACGCAGTATTTT; CDR3 protein: CASSGSGAGTDTQYF
D gene: TRBD1; V gene: TRBV6-5; J gene: TRBJ1-5; CDR3 length: 14; CDR3 DNA: TGTGCCAGCAGCCCCCGGGACAGAAATCAGCCCCAGCATTTT; CDR3 protein: CASSPRDRNQPQHF
D gene: .; V gene: TRBV19; J gene: TRBJ1-1; CDR3 length: 13; CDR3 DNA: TGTGCCAGTAGCCGGGTAGACGGGACTGAAGCCTTCTTT; CDR3 protein: CASSRVDGTEAFF
D gene: .; V gene: TRBV7-9; J gene: TRBJ1-3; CDR3 length: 15; CDR3 DNA: TGTGCCAGCAGCGCCCTCAGTGACTCTGGAAACACCATATATTTT; CDR3 protein: CASSALSDSGNTIYF
D gene: .; V gene: TRBV29-1; J gene: TRBJ2-3; CDR3 length: 12; CDR3 DNA: TGCAGCGTCACGACAGCCACAGATACGCAGTATTTT; CDR3 protein: CSVTTATDTQYF
D gene: .; V gene: TRBV4-3; J gene: TRBJ2-2; CDR3 length: 16; CDR3 DNA: TGCGCCAGCAGCCAAGATATGGGACACACAACCGGGGAGCTGTTTTTT; CDR3 protein: CASSQDMGHTTGELFF
D gene: TRBD1; V gene: TRBV7-6; J gene: TRBJ2-5; CDR3 length: 13; CDR3 DNA: TGTGCCACTGGGGGGACAGGGGGACAGACCCAGTACTTC; CDR3 protein: CATGGTGGQTQYF
D gene: TRBD2; V gene: TRBV30; J gene: TRBJ2-2; CDR3 length: 14; CDR3 DNA: TGTGCCTGGAGTGCAGGACTAGTAAACGGGGAGCTGTTTTTT; CDR3 protein: CAWSAGLVNGELFF
D gene: .; V gene: TRBV6-5; J gene: TRBJ2-1; CDR3 length: 15; CDR3 DNA: TGTGCCAGCAGTTACTCGGGACAAGATTACAATGAGCAGTTCTTC; CDR3 protein: CASSYSGQDYNEQFF
D gene: TRBD2; V gene: TRBV28; J gene: TRBJ2-5; CDR3 length: 15; CDR3 DNA: TGTGCCAGCAATTCCTATCCCCCGGGGGGAGAGACCCAGTACTTC; CDR3 protein: CASNSYPPGGETQYF
D gene: .; V gene: TRBV25-1; J gene: TRBJ2-1; CDR3 length: 13; CDR3 DNA: TGTGCCAGCAGTGTCGGGACATATCTTGAGCAGTTCTTC; CDR3 protein: CASSVGTYLEQFF
D gene: TRBD1; V gene: TRBV27; J gene: TRBJ1-4; CDR3 length: 16; CDR3 DNA: TGTGCCAGCAGTTCGACAGGGGTTTATCGGAATGAAAAACTGTTTTTT; CDR3 protein: CASSSTGVYRNEKLFF
D gene: TRBD1; V gene: TRBV7-2; J gene: TRBJ1-3; CDR3 length: 17; CDR3 DNA: TGTGCCAGCAGCTCCCGCCCAGGGACAGGGTCTGGAAACACCATATATTTT; CDR3 protein: CASSSRPGTGSGNTIYF
D gene: TRBD1; V gene: TRBV28; J gene: TRBJ1-5; CDR3 length: 15; CDR3 DNA: TGTGCCAGCACGGACAGGGGTAAGGTAATTCAGCCCCAGCATTTT; CDR3 protein: CASTDRGKVIQPQHF
D gene: TRBD1; V gene: TRBV7-9; J gene: TRBJ2-1; CDR3 length: 14; CDR3 DNA: TGTGCCAGCAGCCTCTTGGACAGGGGTACTGAGCAGTTCTTC; CDR3 protein: CASSLLDRGTEQFF
D gene: TRBD1; V gene: TRBV6-5; J gene: TRBJ1-5; CDR3 length: 13; CDR3 DNA: TGTGCCAGCAGTGCAAACAGGGGCTGGACCCAGCATTTT; CDR3 protein: CASSANRGWTQHF
D gene: .; V gene: TRBV7-2; J gene: TRBJ2-7; CDR3 length: 14; CDR3 DNA: TGTGCCAGCGTAGAAGGCAGACTTACCTACGAGCAGTACTTC; CDR3 protein: CASVEGRLTYEQYF
D gene: TRBD1; V gene: TRBV5-1; J gene: TRBJ2-2; CDR3 length: 17; CDR3 DNA: TGCGCCAGCAGCTCCGCGGGACAGGGACCGGGTGGTGGGGAGCTGTTTTTT; CDR3 protein: CASSSAGQGPGGGELFF
D gene: TRBD1; V gene: TRBV2; J gene: TRBJ1-6; CDR3 length: 14; CDR3 DNA: TGTGCCAGCAGTACGGGACAGGGTAATTCACCCCTCCACTTT; CDR3 protein: CASSTGQGNSPLHF
D gene: TRBD1; V gene: TRBV30; J gene: TRBJ1-3; CDR3 length: 14; CDR3 DNA: TGTGCCTGGAGTACGGGACAGTTCGGAAACACCATATATTTT; CDR3 protein: CAWSTGQFGNTIYF
D gene: .; V gene: TRBV7-3; J gene: TRBJ2-1; CDR3 length: 16; CDR3 DNA: TGTGCCAGCAGCACAGGGGACGGGGGCCCTTACAATGAGCAGTTCTTC; CDR3 protein: CASSTGDGGPYNEQFF
D gene: .; V gene: TRBV19; J gene: TRBJ1-3; CDR3 length: 17; CDR3 DNA: TGTGCCAGTAGTCCGATGGGACTGGACCTAACTGGAAACACCATATATTTT; CDR3 protein: CASSPMGLDLTGNTIYF
D gene: TRBD1; V gene: TRBV7-8; J gene: TRBJ2-3; CDR3 length: 16; CDR3 DNA: TGTGCCAGCAGCCCGCGGACAGGCGCCCGCACAGATACGCAGTATTTT; CDR3 protein: CASSPRTGARTDTQYF
D gene: TRBD1; V gene: TRBV9; J gene: TRBJ2-3; CDR3 length: 15; CDR3 DNA: TGTGCCAGCGGCGTAAAGACAGGGTTGACAGATACGCAGTATTTT; CDR3 protein: CASGVKTGLTDTQYF
D gene: .; V gene: TRBV4-1; J gene: TRBJ1-1; CDR3 length: 11; CDR3 DNA: TGCGCCAGCAGCTCCGACTCTGAAGCTTTCTTT; CDR3 protein: CASSSDSEAFF
D gene: .; V gene: TRBV7-2; J gene: TRBJ1-2; CDR3 length: 13; CDR3 DNA: TGTGCCAGCAGTTTTGGACACTTCTATGGCTACACCTTC; CDR3 protein: CASSFGHFYGYTF
D gene: TRBD2; V gene: TRBV6-4; J gene: TRBJ2-3; CDR3 length: 15; CDR3 DNA: TGTGCCAGCAGTGAAAAAGCGGGGGCCACAGATACGCAGTATTTT; CDR3 protein: CASSEKAGATDTQYF
D gene: TRBD2; V gene: TRBV19; J gene: TRBJ2-3; CDR3 length: 17; CDR3 DNA: TGTGCCAGTAGCCGGATAGCGGGGGGCACACCCAGGGGTACGCAGTATTTT; CDR3 protein: CASSRIAGGTPRGTQYF
D gene: .; V gene: TRBV10-3; J gene: TRBJ1-2; CDR3 length: 13; CDR3 DNA: TGTGCCATCAGTGGAGGACAAGTCTATGGCTACACCTTC; CDR3 protein: CAISGGQVYGYTF
D gene: TRBD1; V gene: TRBV7-2; J gene: TRBJ2-7; CDR3 length: 15; CDR3 DNA: TGTGCCAGCAGCTCAAGGACAGGGAATCCCTACGAGCAGTACTTC; CDR3 protein: CASSSRTGNPYEQYF
D gene: .; V gene: TRBV5-1; J gene: TRBJ2-3; CDR3 length: 17; CDR3 DNA: TGCGCCAGCAGCAGGGGGGCCAGGGGGACTAGCACAGATACGCAGTATTTT; CDR3 protein: CASSRGARGTSTDTQYF
D gene: .; V gene: TRBV27; J gene: TRBJ1-5; CDR3 length: 14; CDR3 DNA: TGTGCCAGCAGTGAGACAGCGCTCAATCAGCCCCAGCATTTT; CDR3 protein: CASSETALNQPQHF
D gene: TRBD1; V gene: TRBV18; J gene: TRBJ1-5; CDR3 length: 14; CDR3 DNA: TGTGCCAGCTCCTCGACAGGGAGCAGCCAGCCCCAGCATTTT; CDR3 protein: CASSSTGSSQPQHF
D gene: TRBD1; V gene: TRBV5-4; J gene: TRBJ2-5; CDR3 length: 16; CDR3 DNA: TGTGCCAGCAGCTTGATTAGGACAGGCAAGCGAGAGACCCAGTACTTC; CDR3 protein: CASSLIRTGKRETQYF
D gene: .; V gene: TRBV7-9; J gene: TRBJ1-1; CDR3 length: 14; CDR3 DNA: TGTGCCAGCAGCCCCACAGGTCGACACACTGAAGCTTTCTTT; CDR3 protein: CASSPTGRHTEAFF
D gene: .; V gene: TRBV11-2; J gene: TRBJ1-3; CDR3 length: 14; CDR3 DNA: TGTGCCAGCAGCTTAGCAGTCTCTGGAAACACCATATATTTT; CDR3 protein: CASSLAVSGNTIYF
D gene: TRBD2; V gene: TRBV4-1; J gene: TRBJ2-3; CDR3 length: 18; CDR3 DNA: TGCGCCAGCAGCCAGGGGACTAGCGGGGCGGGAAGCACAGATACGCAGTATTTT; CDR3 protein: CASSQGTSGAGSTDTQYF
D gene: .; V gene: TRBV4-2; J gene: TRBJ1-1; CDR3 length: 11; CDR3 DNA: TGTGCCAGCAGCCACGGCACTGAAGCTTTCTTT; CDR3 protein: CASSHGTEAFF
D gene: TRBD2; V gene: TRBV5-1; J gene: TRBJ2-5; CDR3 length: 15; CDR3 DNA: TGCGCCAGCAGCTCCATCCGGGGGGGGAGGGAGACCCAGTACTTC; CDR3 protein: CASSSIRGGRETQYF
D gene: .; V gene: TRBV7-6; J gene: TRBJ2-7; CDR3 length: 18; CDR3 DNA: TGTGCCAGCAGCTCCGTTAAGGGTGGCAGGGAACGATTGTACGAGCAGTACTTC; CDR3 protein: CASSSVKGGRERLYEQYF
D gene: TRBD1; V gene: TRBV7-2; J gene: TRBJ2-2; CDR3 length: 15; CDR3 DNA: TGTGCCAGCAGCCGCGACGACAGGGTCGCCGGGGAGCTGTTTTTT; CDR3 protein: CASSRDDRVAGELFF
D gene: .; V gene: TRBV20-1; J gene: TRBJ1-6; CDR3 length: 11; CDR3 DNA: TGCAGTGCTAGACACAGGTCCCCAGCACACTTT; CDR3 protein: CSARHRSPAHF
D gene: TRBD1; V gene: TRBV13; J gene: TRBJ2-5; CDR3 length: 16; CDR3 DNA: TGTGCCAGCAGCTCGGGGACAGGGGGCCTATTTGAGACCCAGTACTTC; CDR3 protein: CASSSGTGGLFETQYF